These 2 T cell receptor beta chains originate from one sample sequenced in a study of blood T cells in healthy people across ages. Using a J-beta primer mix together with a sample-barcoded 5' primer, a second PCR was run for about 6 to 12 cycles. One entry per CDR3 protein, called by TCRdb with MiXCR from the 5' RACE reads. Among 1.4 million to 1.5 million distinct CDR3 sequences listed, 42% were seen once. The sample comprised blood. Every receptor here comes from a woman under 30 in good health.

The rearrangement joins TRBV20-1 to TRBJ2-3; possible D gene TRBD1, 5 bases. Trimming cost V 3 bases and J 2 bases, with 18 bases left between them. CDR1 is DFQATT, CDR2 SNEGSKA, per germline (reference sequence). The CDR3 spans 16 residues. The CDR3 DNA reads TGCAGTGCTAGGATGGACGGAAGGGGTAACACAGATACGCAGTATTTT. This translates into CSARMDGRGNTDTQYF.

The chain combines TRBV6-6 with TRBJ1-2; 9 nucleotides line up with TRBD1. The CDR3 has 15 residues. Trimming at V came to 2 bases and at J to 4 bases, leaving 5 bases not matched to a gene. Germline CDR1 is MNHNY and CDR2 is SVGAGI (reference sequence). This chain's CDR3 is CASSYATGGFYGYTF. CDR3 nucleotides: TGTGCCAGCAGTTACGCAACAGGGGGCTTCTATGGCTACACCTTC.